These 24 T cell receptor beta chains were all obtained from the same sample, sequenced in a study of blood T cell repertoires in COVID-19 (dated by TCRdb to 2020 to 2022). To prepare the library, the immunoSEQ multiplex PCR assay was applied. This immuneACCESS table, as held by TCRdb, lists in-frame sequences with V and J called but not all clones. Of the missing ones, under half trace to an unresolved V gene in checked studies; the others have no known cause. The sample table lists 200,000 to 300,000 clones, approximately 83% of them with a count of one. The ten largest clones take up about 3% of the sample. The sequenced sample consisted of peripheral blood. The receptors stem from a woman in her twenties or thirties who had recovered from COVID-19.

On this clone: At the DNA level, this CDR3 is encoded by other sequences in the same sample as well. The V call is TRBV18, the J call TRBJ2-5, with a weak D call TRBD2 (6 bases). The CDR3 is 14 residues long. V shed 2 bases and J shed 4 bases, with 11 bases lying between them. From germline, CDR1 is KGHSH and CDR2 LQKENI. CDR3 nucleotide sequence: TGTGCCAGCTCACCAGGGGGAGCGGGAGAGACCCAGTACTTC. It codes for CASSPGGAGETQYF.

The genes are TRBV11-2 and TRBJ2-5, with 10 bases identical to TRBD1. V gave up 10 bases and J gave up 4 bases; unmatched junction bases: 12. Germline CDR1 is SGHAT and CDR2 is FQNNGV. The CDR3 consists of 15 residues. Here the CDR3 reads CATGRGTGDPETQYF. The CDR3 DNA sequence: TGTGCCACCGGCCGGGGGACAGGGGATCCAGAGACCCAGTACTTC.

The rearrangement links TRBV7-7 to TRBJ2-2, with D perhaps TRBD1 (5 bases). CDR1 and CDR2 (germline): SSHAT, FNYEAQ (reference sequence). V was clipped by 5 bases and J by 8 bases, with 9 bases between them. CDR3 length: 12 amino acids. In DNA form, the CDR3 reads TGTGCCAGCAGCCTAGACAGTGGGGAGCTGTTTTTT. Its translation is CASSLDSGELFF.

The chain carries TRBV7-2 and TRBJ2-5; D remains ambiguous. The CDR3 is 16 residues long. V was cut by 5 bases and J by 3 bases, with 19 bases left in between. The germline V gene has CDR1 SGHTA and CDR2 FQGNSA. The CDR3 loop is CASSQSSPDFKETQYF. The CDR3 region has the DNA TGTGCCAGCAGCCAGTCATCCCCCGACTTCAAAGAGACCCAGTACTTC.

J is TRBJ1-2 and V is TRBV4-2; tentative D call: TRBD1 (6 bases). Germline loops: CDR1 LGHNA, CDR2 YNFKEQ. The CDR3 is 14 residues long. V was trimmed by 0 bases and J by 4 bases, leaving 9 bases between them. In DNA form, the CDR3 reads TGTGCCAGCAGCCAAGATGGGACAAGCTATGGCTACACCTTC. Its translation is CASSQDGTSYGYTF.

The CDR3 here is CASSYSLGRSNTEAFF. In nucleotides, the CDR3 is TGTGCCAGCAGTTACTCCCTCGGCAGGTCGAACACTGAAGCTTTCTTT. The chain uses TRBV6-2 or TRBV6-3 and TRBJ1-1; D unclear. The CDR3 spans 16 residues. Germline loops: CDR1 MNHEY, CDR2 SVGEGT. V lost 0 bases and J lost 1, with 12 bases in between.

J is TRBJ1-2 and V is TRBV6-2 or TRBV6-3; no clear D. In germline, CDR1 is MNHEY, CDR2 SVGEGT. The CDR3 contains 12 residues. V was cut by 4 bases and J by 2 bases, with 5 bases left in between. As DNA, the CDR3 is TGTGCCAGCAGTTTTCAGAACTATGGCTACACCTTC. Translated, it gives CASSFQNYGYTF.

The CDR3 bases are TGTGCCAGCAGCCGGGACAGGGGAACGAACACTGAAGCTTTCTTT. Residues: CASSRDRGTNTEAFF. The rearrangement uses TRBV9 and TRBJ1-1, with 10 nucleotides matching TRBD1. The CDR3 loop spans 15 amino acids. V lost 4 bases and J lost 1; bases outside the gene matches: 4. Looked up from germline, CDR1 is SGDLS and CDR2 is YYNGEE.

The chain joins TRBV29-1 to TRBJ2-1; a possible D gene is TRBD2 (6 bases). Germline V gene data show CDR1 as SQVTM and CDR2 as ANQGSEA. Trimming stripped 4 bases from V and 6 bases from J, with 19 bases between. This CDR3 spans 15 amino acids. The DNA of the CDR3 is TGCAGCGTTGGCTCCTTCTCCCATAGCGGCAATGAGCAGTTCTTC. Its protein product is CSVGSFSHSGNEQFF.

This chain joins TRBV27 and TRBJ1-1, with a possible D match to TRBD1 (5 bases). V was trimmed by 10 bases and J by 1 base, leaving 13 bases between them. The CDR3 covers 13 residues. Germline CDR1 is MNHEY and CDR2 is SMNVEV (reference sequence). The CDR3 sequence is CAIGGGGNTEAFF. DNA for the CDR3: TGTGCCATCGGCGGGGGGGGGAACACTGAAGCTTTCTTT.

This rearrangement joins TRBV11-2 to TRBJ2-1, with 7 positions matching TRBD2. J lost 7 bases, V lost 4 bases, and 4 bases had no gene match. Germline CDR1 reads SGHAT; CDR2 reads FQNNGV. The CDR3 extends over 13 amino acids. The CDR3 coding sequence is TGTGCCAGCAGCTCCCCCGGGAGGAATGAGCAGTTCTTC. The encoded protein is CASSSPGRNEQFF. Full variable domain (rest looked up from reference TRBV11-2 and TRBJ2-1): EAGVAQSPRYKIIEKRQSVAFWCNPISGHATLYWYQQILGQGPKLLIQFQNNGVVDDSQLPKDRFSAERLKGVDSTLKIQPAKLEDSAVYLCASSSPGRNEQFFGPGTRLTVL.

The chain has TRBV7-6 and TRBJ2-3, with D possibly matching TRBD1 (6 bases). The CDR3 spans 17 residues. The V gene's germline CDR1 is SGHVS and CDR2 FNYEAQ. Trimming stripped 1 base from V and 0 bases from J, with 14 bases between. Here the CDR3 DNA reads TGTGCCAGCAGCTTAGTGTCAGGGGACGACAGCACAGATACGCAGTATTTT. Residues: CASSLVSGDDSTDTQYF. The whole variable domain, filled in from reference TRBV7-6 and TRBJ2-3, reads GAGVSQSPRYKVTKRGQDVALRCDPISGHVSLYWYRQALGQGPEFLTYFNYEAQQDKSGLPNDRFSAERPEGSISTLTIQRTEQRDSAMYRCASSLVSGDDSTDTQYFGPGTRLTVL.

The V gene is TRBV7-2, the J gene TRBJ2-3; 11 bases line up with TRBD2. The CDR3 loop spans 17 amino acids. The V gene end was trimmed by 6 bases and the J gene end by 4 bases; junction bases not matched to a gene: 12. Germline V CDR1 and CDR2: SGHTA, FQGNSA. CDR3 protein: CASRDSGGASPADTQYF. CDR3 DNA sequence: TGTGCCAGCAGGGATAGCGGGGGGGCCAGTCCCGCAGATACGCAGTATTTT.

In this sample, this clone turned up once. The CDR3 DNA follows: TGTGCCAGCAGCTTATTTGGTAGCGGGGGGGCGACAGATACGCAGTATTTT. Protein: CASSLFGSGGATDTQYF. This rearrangement joins TRBV7-2 to TRBJ2-3; TRBD2 matches at 11 bases. After removal of 2 bases from V and 3 bases from J, the junction contained 7 bases not matched to a gene. The length of the CDR3 is 17 residues. Germline assignment: CDR1 SGHTA and CDR2 FQGNSA.

The chain is built from TRBV10-3 and TRBJ2-7, with TRBD2 matching over 7 bases. Germline values: CDR1 ENHRY, CDR2 SYGVKD. The CDR3 is made up of 14 amino acids. The trim removed 3 bases at V and 3 bases at J, leaving 5 bases unmatched. CDR3 sequence reads: CAISEAGSVYEQYF. CDR3 DNA sequence: TGTGCCATCAGTGAAGCGGGGTCGGTCTACGAGCAGTACTTC.

This clone turned up a few times. The chain combines TRBV3-1 (or the pseudogene TRBV3-2) with TRBJ1-2; D is uncertain. Trimming shortened V by 0 bases and J by 4 bases, and 6 bases separated the two germline ends. The CDR3 loop spans 13 amino acids. Germline CDR1 is LGHDT and CDR2 is YNNKEL (reference sequence). CDR3 nucleotides: TGTGCCAGCAGCCAAGAAGTACTCTATGGCTACACCTTC. Translated, it gives CASSQEVLYGYTF.

The chain links TRBV11-1 to TRBJ1-5; perhaps TRBD1 as D (5 bases). Germline V gives CDR1 SGHAT, CDR2 FQDESV (reference sequence). The CDR3 consists of 13 residues. V was trimmed by 3 bases and J by 3 bases, leaving 6 bases between them. This CDR3 reads CASSLDTNQPQHF. In DNA, the CDR3 is TGTGCCAGCAGCTTGGACACCAATCAGCCCCAGCATTTT.

This clone occurred once. The chain carries TRBV19 and TRBJ1-2; D call uncertain. CDR1 and CDR2 (germline): LNHDA, SQIVND (reference sequence). The V end lost 1 base, the J end lost 4 bases, and 13 bases lay between the germline ends. The CDR3 spans 15 residues. CDR3 amino acids: CASSIVSGSGYGYTF. CDR3 coding DNA: TGTGCCAGTAGTATAGTTTCCGGGTCGGGCTATGGCTACACCTTC.

This chain uses TRBV5-6 with TRBJ2-7, with TRBD1 matching over 12 bases. The J segment lost 6 bases and the V segment lost 4 bases, leaving 5 bases of the junction unmatched. The CDR3 spans 14 residues. Germline V gives CDR1 SGHDT, CDR2 YYEEEE. CDR3 sequence (DNA): TGTGCCAGCAGCCCCGGGACAGGGGGCTTCGAGCAGTACTTC. It codes for CASSPGTGGFEQYF. Complete variable domain (other parts from reference TRBV5-6 and TRBJ2-7): DAGVTQSPTHLIKTRGQQVTLRCSPKSGHDTVSWYQQALGQGPQFIFQYYEEEERQRGNFPDRFSGHQFPNYSSELNVNALLLGDSALYLCASSPGTGGFEQYFGPGTRLTVT.

V is TRBV7-9 and J is TRBJ1-1; TRBD1 aligns across 8 bases. Trimming cost V 5 bases and J 3 bases; bases outside gene matches: 11. The CDR3 consists of 16 residues. Per germline, CDR1 SEHNR and CDR2 FQNEAQ (reference sequence). DNA of the CDR3: TGTGCCAGCAGCGCCCGACAGGGGATTTCGTACACTGAAGCTTTCTTT. It specifies CASSARQGISYTEAFF.

The gene calls are TRBV5-1 and TRBJ2-7, with TRBD1 identical over 7 bases. Germline V gene data show CDR1 as SGHRS and CDR2 as YFSETQ. The CDR3 covers 14 residues. The junction had 8 bases not matched to a gene; V was cut back by 3 bases and J by 5 bases. This chain's CDR3 is CASSWGDRDHEQYF. The CDR3 nucleotides are TGCGCCAGCAGCTGGGGCGACAGGGACCACGAGCAGTACTTC.

CDR3 in amino acids: CASSLALAGDRYNEQFF. In DNA form, the CDR3 reads TGTGCCAGCAGCTTAGCTCTAGCGGGGGACCGTTACAATGAGCAGTTCTTC. J is TRBJ2-1 and V is TRBV7-9; 10 bases match TRBD2. The V segment lost 0 bases and the J segment 4 bases; nucleotides outside the gene matches: 6. Germline CDR1 and CDR2: SEHNR and FQNEAQ (reference sequence). The CDR3 covers 17 residues.

The chain combines TRBV5-1 with TRBJ1-2; 7 nucleotides match TRBD1. J gave up 4 bases and V 6 bases, and 12 bases lay outside the gene matches. CDR3 size: 15 residues. From germline, CDR1 is SGHRS and CDR2 YFSETQ. The CDR3 DNA follows: TGCGCCAGCACTACCGGGACAGCCGGGTTCTATGGCTACACCTTC. It is translated as CASTTGTAGFYGYTF.

The V and J genes are TRBV10-2 and TRBJ1-6; 8 positions match TRBD1. The CDR3 runs to 13 residues. J gave up 11 bases and V 3 bases, and 3 bases lay outside the gene matches. Germline V lookup: CDR1 WSHSY, CDR2 SAAADI. The CDR3 bases are TGCGCCAGCAGTGAACCCAGGGGGCCACCCCTCCACTTT. This codes for CASSEPRGPPLHF.